The 14 T cell receptor beta chains presented below share a single source sample, sequenced in a study of spatial heterogeneity in lung cancer (dated by TCRdb to between 2018 and 2021). Libraries came from 5' RACE. The sequencing machine was a NextSeq 500. Starting from the raw public reads, TCRdb applied fastp trimming at Q25, assembled clones with MiXCR and retained in-frame beta chains. Records with the same CDR3 protein are collapsed into one entry carrying the most frequent genes and DNA. This sample is represented by several thousand distinct CDR3 sequences; over 10% of them were singletons. The ten most abundant clones make up 26% of the sample. Study-wide conclusions, independent of this receptor: A correlation was observed between the number of expanded intratumoral alpha and beta TCRs and the tumor nonsynonymous mutation count.

The antigens of these receptors remain unknown. The time point tag for this specimen amounts to: sample taken at primary tumor resection. Sample: lung tumor tissue, taken at surgery. Receptors were obtained from a male donor with early-stage non-small cell lung cancer.

In its sample, this clonotype was seen many times. The library was designed around alpha chains, so this beta chain is a stray read whose abundance carries little weight. V is TRBV20-1 and J is TRBJ2-7; TRBD1 aligns across 10 bases. In germline, CDR1 is DFQATT, CDR2 SNEGSKA (reference sequence). Trimming removed 6 bases from V and 0 bases from J; junction bases left unmatched: 5. The CDR3 contains 14 residues. The DNA for the CDR3 is TGCAGTGCGGAGGGACAGGGGACCTCCTACGAGCAGTACTTC. Its protein is CSAEGQGTSYEQYF.

This clonotype was counted between two and nine times. This beta chain turned up in a library designed for alpha chains; as an off-target read, its abundance says little. The chain uses TRBV27 and TRBJ1-3, with no clear D. This CDR3 has 15 amino acids. Trimming removed 7 bases from V and 0 bases from J, with 13 bases in between. Germline V CDR1 and CDR2: MNHEY, SMNVEV (reference sequence). DNA of the CDR3: TGTGCCAGCAAGGAGGACTGGAGCTCTGGAAACACCATATATTTT. Its protein product is CASKEDWSSGNTIYF.

By share, this clonotype counts as medium-sized (0.01 to 0.1%). This beta chain is a stray sequence in a library constructed for alpha chains; its clone size is not meaningful. The gene calls are TRBV28 and TRBJ1-5; 11 nucleotides agree with TRBD1. With V trimmed by 4 bases and J by 3 bases, 8 bases remained unmatched. The CDR3 is made up of 17 amino acids. Looked up from germline, CDR1 is MDHEN and CDR2 is SYDVKM. The CDR3 coding sequence is TGTGCCAGCAGTTGGGACAGGGGGGATCGGGCCAATCAGCCCCAGCATTTT. It translates to CASSWDRGDRANQPQHF.

This clonotype was counted many times. For a library built for alpha chains, this beta chain is a stray read; little rests on its size. The V and J genes are TRBV5-6 and TRBJ2-7; 7 bases agree with TRBD1. Trimming at V came to 4 bases and at J to 2 bases, leaving 3 bases not matched to a gene. The length of the CDR3 is 13 residues. From germline, CDR1 is SGHDT and CDR2 YYEEEE. In DNA, the CDR3 is TGTGCCAGCAGCCCCGACAGGGCCTACGAGCAGTACTTC. Translation gives CASSPDRAYEQYF.

At least ten counts were recorded for this clonotype. Since it is a stray read in a library aimed at alpha chains, this beta chain has a size that is not meaningful. This chain connects TRBV7-2 to TRBJ2-1; TRBD1 aligns across 7 bases. V trimming: 5 bases; J trimming: 4 bases; junction bases outside the gene matches: 8. Germline V gene data show CDR1 as SGHTA and CDR2 as FQGNSA. This CDR3 has 15 amino acids. This CDR3 reads CASSRNRGLYNEQFF. The CDR3 bases are TGTGCCAGCAGCCGAAACAGGGGATTGTACAATGAGCAGTTCTTC.

As to this clonotype: This beta chain is an off-target read within a library intended for alpha chains, so its frequency means little. This chain links TRBV20-1 with TRBJ2-7; 8 bases align to TRBD2. The CDR3 contains 15 residues. Trimming removed 0 bases from V and 6 bases from J; junction bases left unmatched: 10. From germline, CDR1 is DFQATT and CDR2 SNEGSKA (reference sequence). CDR3 residues: CSARDYGAGVPEQYF. CDR3 in DNA: TGCAGTGCTAGAGATTACGGAGCGGGAGTTCCCGAGCAGTACTTC.

This clonotype was observed at least ten times. This beta chain slipped into a library made for alpha chains as a stray read, so its size is not meaningful. The CDR3 loop is CSARKGLETGFFQLAFF. CDR3 nucleotide sequence: TGCAGTGCCCGGAAAGGCCTAGAGACAGGGTTTTTCCAGTTGGCTTTCTTT. The chain joins TRBV20-1 to TRBJ1-1; 7 positions match TRBD1. This CDR3 region has 17 residues. Germline trimming cut 6 bases from V and 11 bases from J; bases unmatched to any gene: 27. Germline V lookup: CDR1 DFQATT, CDR2 SNEGSKA (reference sequence).

This clonotype is labeled medium-sized. This beta chain lies outside the target of a library built for alpha chains; its clone size means little. This chain connects TRBV6-2 or TRBV6-3 to TRBJ1-2; tentatively, D is TRBD1 (5 bases). Germline V gene data show CDR1 as MNHEY and CDR2 as SVGEGT. With 8 bases removed from V and 4 bases from J, the gap between germline ends came to 20 bases. There are 15 residues in the CDR3. CDR3 sequence (DNA): TGTGCCAGCGGCGGGGGTCCAGGCCTTATCTATGGCTACACCTTC. This gives the protein CASGGGPGLIYGYTF.

There are many counts of this clonotype. Because the library targeted alpha chains, this beta chain is an off-target read whose size means little. This chain links TRBV29-1 with TRBJ2-7; 8 nucleotides match TRBD1. Germline V gene data show CDR1 as SQVTM and CDR2 as ANQGSEA. J was trimmed by 6 bases and V by 5 bases; bases with no gene match: 3. The CDR3 has 11 amino acids. The CDR3 DNA follows: TGCAGCGTTACGACAGGGGTCGAGCAGTACTTC. Its translation: CSVTTGVEQYF.

By frequency in the sample, this clonotype is medium-sized (0.01 to 0.1%). This beta chain represents an off-target read in a library built for alpha chains; its size is of limited meaning. The chain has TRBV11-3 and TRBJ2-2; D may match TRBD1 or TRBD2 (6 bases each). Trimming stripped 5 bases from V and 4 bases from J, with 17 bases between. CDR1 is SGHNT, CDR2 YENEEA, per germline. The CDR3 is made up of 16 amino acids. The DNA of the CDR3 is TGTGCCAGCAGCCCCGGTGGGGGGCGCCGCACCGGGGAGCTGTTTTTT. Encoded protein: CASSPGGGRRTGELFF.

This clonotype was observed many times. Since it is a stray read in a library aimed at alpha chains, this beta chain has a size that is not meaningful. The CDR3 DNA reads TGTGCCAGCAGCGACCGTACGAGGACTGAAGCTTTCTTT. Amino acids: CASSDRTRTEAFF. The V call is TRBV7-8, the J call TRBJ1-1; no reliable D call. The CDR3 extends over 13 amino acids. Trimming stripped 5 bases from V and 5 bases from J, with 12 bases between. Germline loops: CDR1 SGHVS, CDR2 FQNEAQ.

This clonotype has a count of ten or more. Since the library was made to target alpha chains, this beta chain is a stray read and its abundance is not meaningful. The J gene is TRBJ2-2, the V gene TRBV7-9; D is possibly TRBD1 (5 bases). This CDR3 is built from 13 residues. V lost 6 bases and J 8 bases, leaving 13 bases between the germline ends. Germline CDR1 and CDR2: SEHNR and FQNEAQ (reference sequence). The CDR3 sequence: CASRLEKGGELFF. In DNA, the CDR3 is TGTGCCAGCAGACTCGAAAAGGGGGGGGAGCTGTTTTTT. Full variable domain (remainder filled in from reference TRBV7-9 and TRBJ2-2): DTGVSQNPRHKITKRGQNVTFRCDPISEHNRLYWYRQTLGQGPEFLTYFQNEAQLEKSRLLSDRFSAERPKGSFSTLEIQRTEQGDSAMYLCASRLEKGGELFFGEGSRLTVL.

This clonotype was counted at least ten times. This beta chain represents an off-target read in a library built for alpha chains; its size is of limited meaning. V is TRBV7-2 and J is TRBJ2-1; 8 nucleotides match TRBD1. The CDR3 loop spans 15 amino acids. CDR1 and CDR2 from the germline V gene are SGHTA and FQGNSA. V lost 5 bases and J lost 4; bases outside the gene matches: 7. The CDR3 nucleotides read TGTGCCAGCAGCCCCTCCGGACAGGGTTACAATGAGCAGTTCTTC. Its translation is CASSPSGQGYNEQFF.

Concerning this clonotype itself: This beta chain is an off-target read within a library intended for alpha chains, so its frequency means little. This chain links TRBV28 with TRBJ1-5; D not resolved. Germline loops: CDR1 MDHEN, CDR2 SYDVKM. The CDR3 contains 12 residues. Between the trimmed V and J ends, which lost 6 bases and 9 bases, there was a span of 12 bases. CDR3 DNA sequence: TGTGCCAGCAGCTTAAACGTATTGCCCCAGCATTTT. Translation: CASSLNVLPQHF.